These T cell receptor beta chains were read from a single sample in a study of cytomegalovirus exposure and HLA in healthy donors. The protocol was immunoSEQ multiplex PCR, while the TCRdb copy is restricted to in-frame clones and leaves out a portion. Its listing shows tens of thousands of clones. The sample consisted of PBMCs. These receptors were collected from a woman aged 60-70 years in good health and CMV-seronegative. The CDR3 runs from the conserved cysteine through the conserved F or W. Each record gives: J gene, V gene, CDR3 protein.

TRBJ2-2	TRBV5-1	CASSWLGQGATGELFF
TRBJ2-7	TRBV2	CASKRVGSEQYF
TRBJ1-2	TRBV21-1	CASSKKAFDRGRLCGYTF
TRBJ2-7	TRBV28	CASSPGTGDRISLRAGYF
TRBJ2-7	TRBV10-1	CASSEIAGGPREQYF
TRBJ1-1	TRBV11-2	CASSPGVGSTEAFF
TRBJ2-2	TRBV27	CASSFNVGVAGELFF
TRBJ2-5	TRBV19	CASSIQLQGYQETQYF
TRBJ2-3	TRBV13	CASSLRRNTDTQYF
TRBJ2-5	TRBV7-8	CATYGNGEETQYF
TRBJ2-5	TRBV30	CAWSDTGAWAAQYF